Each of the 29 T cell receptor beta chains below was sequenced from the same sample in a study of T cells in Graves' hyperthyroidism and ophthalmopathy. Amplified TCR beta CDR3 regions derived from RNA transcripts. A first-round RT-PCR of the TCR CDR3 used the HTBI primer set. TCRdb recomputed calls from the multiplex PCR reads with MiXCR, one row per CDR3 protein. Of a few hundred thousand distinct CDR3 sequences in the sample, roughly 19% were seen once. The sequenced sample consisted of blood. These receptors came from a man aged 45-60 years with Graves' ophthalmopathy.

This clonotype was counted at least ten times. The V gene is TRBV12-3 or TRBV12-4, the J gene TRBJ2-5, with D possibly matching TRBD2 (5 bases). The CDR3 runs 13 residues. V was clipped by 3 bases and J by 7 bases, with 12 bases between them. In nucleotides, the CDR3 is TGTGCCAGCAGTTTGACCGGGGAAGGGACCCAGTACTTC. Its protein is CASSLTGEGTQYF.

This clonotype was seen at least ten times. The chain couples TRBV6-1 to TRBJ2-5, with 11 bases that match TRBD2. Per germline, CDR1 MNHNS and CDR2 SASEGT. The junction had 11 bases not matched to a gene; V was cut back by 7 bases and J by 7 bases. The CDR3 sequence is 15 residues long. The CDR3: CASTTHSGRASTQYF. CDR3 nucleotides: TGTGCCAGCACTACTCATAGCGGGAGGGCCTCGACCCAGTACTTC.

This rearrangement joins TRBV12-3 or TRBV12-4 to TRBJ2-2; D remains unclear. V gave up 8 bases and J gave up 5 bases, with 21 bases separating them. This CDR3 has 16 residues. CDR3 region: CASGPRVSVGTGELFF. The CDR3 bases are TGTGCCAGCGGCCCAAGGGTTTCGGTGGGAACCGGGGAGCTGTTTTTT.

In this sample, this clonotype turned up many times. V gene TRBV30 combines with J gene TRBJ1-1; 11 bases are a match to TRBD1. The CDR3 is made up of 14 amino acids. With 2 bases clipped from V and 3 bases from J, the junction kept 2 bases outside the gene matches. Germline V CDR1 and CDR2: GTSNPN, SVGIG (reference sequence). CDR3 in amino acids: CAWSMDRGHTEAFF. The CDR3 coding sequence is TGTGCCTGGAGTATGGACAGGGGGCACACTGAAGCTTTCTTT. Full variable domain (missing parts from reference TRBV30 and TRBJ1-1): SQTIHQWPATLVQPVGSPLSLECTVEGTSNPNLYWYRQAAGRGLQLLFYSVGIGQISSEVPQNLSASRPQDRQFILSSKKLLLSDSGFYLCAWSMDRGHTEAFFGQGTRLTVV.

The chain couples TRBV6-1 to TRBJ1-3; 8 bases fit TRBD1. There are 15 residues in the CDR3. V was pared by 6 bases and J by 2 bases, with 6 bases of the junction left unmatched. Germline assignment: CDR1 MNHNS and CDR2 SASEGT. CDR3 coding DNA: TGTGCCAGCAGGGGCAGGACAGGGACTGGAAACACCATATATTTT. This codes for CASRGRTGTGNTIYF.

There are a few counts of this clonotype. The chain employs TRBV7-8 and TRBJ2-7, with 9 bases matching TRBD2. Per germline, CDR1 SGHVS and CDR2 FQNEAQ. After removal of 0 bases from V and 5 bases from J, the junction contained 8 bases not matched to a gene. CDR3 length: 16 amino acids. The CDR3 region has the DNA TGTGCCAGCAGCTTAGCTAATAGCGGGAGTAAGGACGAGCAGTACTTC. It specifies CASSLANSGSKDEQYF.

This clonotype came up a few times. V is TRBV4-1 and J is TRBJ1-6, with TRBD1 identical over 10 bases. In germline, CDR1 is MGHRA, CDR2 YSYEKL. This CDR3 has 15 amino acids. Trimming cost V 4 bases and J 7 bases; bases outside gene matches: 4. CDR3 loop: CASSPWTGGNSPLHF. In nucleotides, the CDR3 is TGCGCCAGCAGCCCATGGACAGGGGGGAATTCACCCCTCCACTTT.

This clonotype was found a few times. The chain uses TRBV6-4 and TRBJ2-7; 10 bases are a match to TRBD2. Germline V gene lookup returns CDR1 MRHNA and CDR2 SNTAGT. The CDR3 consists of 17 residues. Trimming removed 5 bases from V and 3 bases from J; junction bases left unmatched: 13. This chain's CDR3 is CASSPTPNSGRCYEQYF. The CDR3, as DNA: TGTGCCAGCAGTCCCACTCCCAATAGCGGGAGGTGCTACGAGCAGTACTTC.

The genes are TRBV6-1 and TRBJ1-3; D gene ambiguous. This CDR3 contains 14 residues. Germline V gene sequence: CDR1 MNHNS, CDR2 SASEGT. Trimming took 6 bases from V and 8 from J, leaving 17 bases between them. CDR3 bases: TGTGCCAGCAGCTCTCCGAGAGGGAGAGACACCATATATTTT. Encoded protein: CASSSPRGRDTIYF.

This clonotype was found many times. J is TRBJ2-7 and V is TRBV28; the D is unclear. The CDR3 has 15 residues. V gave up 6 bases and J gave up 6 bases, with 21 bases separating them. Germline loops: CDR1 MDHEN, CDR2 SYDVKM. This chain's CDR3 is CASRRGGDILSEQYF. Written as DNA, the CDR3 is TGTGCCAGCAGACGCGGCGGAGATATCCTATCCGAGCAGTACTTC. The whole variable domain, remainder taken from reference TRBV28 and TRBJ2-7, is DVKVTQSSRYLVKRTGEKVFLECVQDMDHENMFWYRQDPGLGLRLIYFSYDVKMKEKGDIPEGYSVSREKKERFSLILESASTNQTSMYLCASRRGGDILSEQYFGPGTRLTVT.

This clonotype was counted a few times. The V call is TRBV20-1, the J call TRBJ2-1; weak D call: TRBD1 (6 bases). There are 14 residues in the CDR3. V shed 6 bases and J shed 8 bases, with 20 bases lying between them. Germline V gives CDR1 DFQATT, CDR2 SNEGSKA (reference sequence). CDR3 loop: CSATRAGVGYEQFF. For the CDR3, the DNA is TGCAGTGCCACTCGGGCAGGGGTGGGGTATGAGCAGTTCTTC.

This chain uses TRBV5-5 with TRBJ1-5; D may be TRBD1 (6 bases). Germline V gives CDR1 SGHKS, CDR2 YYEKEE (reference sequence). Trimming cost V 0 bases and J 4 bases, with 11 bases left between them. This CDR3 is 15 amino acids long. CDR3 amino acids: CASSLVAGENQPQHF. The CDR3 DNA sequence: TGTGCCAGCAGCTTGGTAGCAGGGGAGAATCAGCCCCAGCATTTT. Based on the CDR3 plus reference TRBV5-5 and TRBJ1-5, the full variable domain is DAGVTQSPTHLIKTRGQQVTLRCSPISGHKSVSWYQQVLGQGPQFIFQYYEKEERGRGNFPDRFSARQFPNYSSELNVNALLLGDSALYLCASSLVAGENQPQHFGDGTRLSIL.

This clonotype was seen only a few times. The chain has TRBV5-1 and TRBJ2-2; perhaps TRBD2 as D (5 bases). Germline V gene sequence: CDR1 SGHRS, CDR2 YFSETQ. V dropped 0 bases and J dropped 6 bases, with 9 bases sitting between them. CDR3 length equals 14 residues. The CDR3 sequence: CASSLGAGSGELFF. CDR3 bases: TGCGCCAGCAGCTTGGGTGCGGGTTCCGGGGAGCTGTTTTTT.

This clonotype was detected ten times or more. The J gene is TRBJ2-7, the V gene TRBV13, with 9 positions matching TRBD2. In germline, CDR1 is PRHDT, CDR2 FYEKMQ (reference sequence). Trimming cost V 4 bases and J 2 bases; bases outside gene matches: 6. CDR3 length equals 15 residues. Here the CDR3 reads CASSSGLAPTYEQYF. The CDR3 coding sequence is TGTGCCAGCAGCTCCGGACTAGCGCCGACCTACGAGCAGTACTTC.

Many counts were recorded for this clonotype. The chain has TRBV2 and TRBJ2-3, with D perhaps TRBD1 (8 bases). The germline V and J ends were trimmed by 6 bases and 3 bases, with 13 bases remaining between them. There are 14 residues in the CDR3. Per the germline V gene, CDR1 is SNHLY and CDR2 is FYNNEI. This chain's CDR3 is CASRNRGGTDTQYF. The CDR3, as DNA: TGTGCCAGCAGGAACAGGGGGGGGACAGATACGCAGTATTTT.

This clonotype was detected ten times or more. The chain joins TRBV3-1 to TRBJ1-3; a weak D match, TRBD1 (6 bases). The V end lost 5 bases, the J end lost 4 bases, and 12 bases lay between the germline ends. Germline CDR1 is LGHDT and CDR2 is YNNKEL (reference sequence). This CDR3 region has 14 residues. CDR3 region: CASSEGGAGNTIYF. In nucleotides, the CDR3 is TGTGCCAGCAGCGAAGGGGGTGCCGGAAACACCATATATTTT.

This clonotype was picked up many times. CDR3 coding DNA: TGCAGTGCTAGAGCGGGACAGGGGGACACTGAAGCTTTCTTT. Amino acid sequence: CSARAGQGDTEAFF. V gene TRBV20-1 combines with J gene TRBJ1-1; 11 bases fit TRBD1. The CDR3 consists of 14 residues. The trim removed 1 base at V and 3 bases at J, leaving 1 base unmatched. CDR1 is DFQATT and CDR2 is SNEGSKA in the germline V gene (reference sequence).

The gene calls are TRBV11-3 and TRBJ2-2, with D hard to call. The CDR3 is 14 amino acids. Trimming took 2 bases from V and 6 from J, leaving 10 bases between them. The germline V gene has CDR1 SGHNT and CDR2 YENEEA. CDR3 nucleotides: TGTGCCAGCAGCTTAAAGGCCTGGGCCGGGGAGCTGTTTTTT. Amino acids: CASSLKAWAGELFF.

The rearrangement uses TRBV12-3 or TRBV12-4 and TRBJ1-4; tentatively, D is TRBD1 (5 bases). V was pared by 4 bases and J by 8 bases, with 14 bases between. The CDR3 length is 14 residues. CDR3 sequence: CASSSAGPLEKLFF. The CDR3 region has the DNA TGTGCCAGCAGTTCGGCGGGACCCCTCGAAAAACTGTTTTTT.

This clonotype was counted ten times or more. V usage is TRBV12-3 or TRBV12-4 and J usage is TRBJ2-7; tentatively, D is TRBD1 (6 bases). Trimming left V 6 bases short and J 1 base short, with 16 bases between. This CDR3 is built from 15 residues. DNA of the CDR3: TGTGCCAGCAGCCCGAGTACAGGGTTATCCTACGAGCAGTACTTC. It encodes CASSPSTGLSYEQYF.

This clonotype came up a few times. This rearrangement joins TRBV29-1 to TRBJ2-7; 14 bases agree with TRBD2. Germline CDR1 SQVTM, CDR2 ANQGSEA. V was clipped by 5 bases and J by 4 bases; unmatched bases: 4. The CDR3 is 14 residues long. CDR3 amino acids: CSVSGLAGEYEQYF. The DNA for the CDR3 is TGCAGCGTTTCGGGACTAGCGGGAGAGTACGAGCAGTACTTC.

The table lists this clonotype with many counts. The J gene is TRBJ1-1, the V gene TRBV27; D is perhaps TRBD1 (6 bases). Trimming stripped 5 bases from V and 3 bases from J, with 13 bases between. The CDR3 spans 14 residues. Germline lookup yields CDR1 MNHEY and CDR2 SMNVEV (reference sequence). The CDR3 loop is CASSRVSGDTEAFF. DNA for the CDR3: TGTGCCAGCAGTCGGGTTTCAGGGGACACTGAAGCTTTCTTT.

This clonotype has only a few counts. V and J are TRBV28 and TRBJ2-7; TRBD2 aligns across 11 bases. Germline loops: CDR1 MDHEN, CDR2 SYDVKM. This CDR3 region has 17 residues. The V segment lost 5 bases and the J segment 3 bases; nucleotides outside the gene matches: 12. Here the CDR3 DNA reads TGTGCCAGCAGTACCCCCCGACTAGCGGGAAATGGCTACGAGCAGTACTTC. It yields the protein CASSTPRLAGNGYEQYF. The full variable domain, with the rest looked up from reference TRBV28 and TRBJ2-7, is DVKVTQSSRYLVKRTGEKVFLECVQDMDHENMFWYRQDPGLGLRLIYFSYDVKMKEKGDIPEGYSVSREKKERFSLILESASTNQTSMYLCASSTPRLAGNGYEQYFGPGTRLTVT.

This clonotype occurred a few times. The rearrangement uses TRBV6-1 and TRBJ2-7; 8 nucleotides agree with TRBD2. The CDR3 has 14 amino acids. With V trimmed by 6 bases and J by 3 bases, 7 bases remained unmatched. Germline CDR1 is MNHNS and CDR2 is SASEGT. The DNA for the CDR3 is TGTGCCAGCAGCCGGACCGGGACTAGCTACGAGCAGTACTTC. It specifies CASSRTGTSYEQYF.

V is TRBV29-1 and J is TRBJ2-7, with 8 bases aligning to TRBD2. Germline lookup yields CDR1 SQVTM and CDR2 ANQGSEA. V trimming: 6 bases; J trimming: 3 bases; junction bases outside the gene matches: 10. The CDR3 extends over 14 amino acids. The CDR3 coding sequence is TGCAGCGTGAGACGGGGGGGGGCCCTCTACGAGCAGTACTTC. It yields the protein CSVRRGGALYEQYF.

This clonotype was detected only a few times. The CDR3 coding sequence is TGTGCCAGCACCTACGAGAACGTAGCGGGGCAGTACTTC. This translates into CASTYENVAGQYF. V gene TRBV11-2 combines with J gene TRBJ2-7, with TRBD2 identical over 7 bases. The CDR3 runs to 13 residues. CDR1 is SGHAT, CDR2 FQNNGV, per germline. V lost 7 bases to trimming and J lost 9 bases; unmatched junction nucleotides: 12.

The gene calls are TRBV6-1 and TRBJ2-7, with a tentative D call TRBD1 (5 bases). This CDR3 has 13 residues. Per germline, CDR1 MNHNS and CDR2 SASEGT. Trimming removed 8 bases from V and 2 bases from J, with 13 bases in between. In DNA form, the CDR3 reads TGTGCCAGCCAGAGACAGTTGACCTACGAGCAGTACTTC. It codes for CASQRQLTYEQYF.

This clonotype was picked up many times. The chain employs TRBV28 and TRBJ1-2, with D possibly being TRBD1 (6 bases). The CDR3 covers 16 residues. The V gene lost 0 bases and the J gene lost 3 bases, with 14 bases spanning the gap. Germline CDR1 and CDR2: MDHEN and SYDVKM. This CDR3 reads CASSLWGAAKHYGYTF. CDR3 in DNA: TGTGCCAGCAGTTTATGGGGGGCGGCGAAACACTATGGCTACACCTTC.

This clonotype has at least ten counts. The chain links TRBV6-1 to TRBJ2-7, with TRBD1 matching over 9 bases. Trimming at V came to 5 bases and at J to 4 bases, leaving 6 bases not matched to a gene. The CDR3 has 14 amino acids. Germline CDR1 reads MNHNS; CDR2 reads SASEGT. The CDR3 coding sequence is TGTGCCAGCAGTAAGGGACAGGGACGTTACGAGCAGTACTTC. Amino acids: CASSKGQGRYEQYF.